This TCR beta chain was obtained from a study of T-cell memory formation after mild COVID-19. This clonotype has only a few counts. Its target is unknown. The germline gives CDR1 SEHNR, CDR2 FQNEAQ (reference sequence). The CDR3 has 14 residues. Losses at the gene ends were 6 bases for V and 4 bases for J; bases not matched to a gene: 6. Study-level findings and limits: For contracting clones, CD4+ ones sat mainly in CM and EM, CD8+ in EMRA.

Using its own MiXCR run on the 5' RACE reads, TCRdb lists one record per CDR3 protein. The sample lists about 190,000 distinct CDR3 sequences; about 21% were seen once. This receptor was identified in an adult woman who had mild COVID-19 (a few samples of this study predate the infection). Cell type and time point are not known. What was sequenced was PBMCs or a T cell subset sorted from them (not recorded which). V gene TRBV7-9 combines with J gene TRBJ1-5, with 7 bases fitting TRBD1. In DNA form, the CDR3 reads TGTGCCAGCAGTCGGACAGGACCGAATCAGCCCCAGCATTTT. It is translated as CASSRTGPNQPQHF.